The clone carrying this T cell receptor (beta chain) was picked up many times. Its antigen is not identified. Trimming stripped 6 bases from V and 4 bases from J, with 19 bases between. The germline V gene has CDR1 MNHEY and CDR2 SMNVEV (reference sequence). This CDR3 comprises 15 residues. The diagnoses drew upon clinical symptoms, serum thyroxine and TRAb, thyroid ultrasound and orbital computed tomography. The data are from a study of T cells in Graves' hyperthyroidism and ophthalmopathy. Whole-study results and caveats: A 13 V-J signature model discriminated ophthalmopathy versus stable hyperthyroidism.

What was amplified from RNA transcripts were TCR beta CDR3 regions. An initial round of RT-PCR targeting the TCR CDR3 relied on the HTBI primer set. TCRdb analysed the multiplex PCR reads with MiXCR anew, one entry per CDR3 protein. The sample contains under 700,000 distinct CDR3 sequences, approximately 15% of which appear only once. V and J are TRBV27 and TRBJ2-7; tentatively, D is TRBD2 (5 bases). The receptor's source is a woman aged 18-35 years with Graves' hyperthyroidism. The sequencing sample was made of blood. The CDR3 coding sequence is TGTGCCAGCAGCTCTGACTACCAACTTGGGTACGAGCAGTACTTC. Translated, it gives CASSSDYQLGYEQYF.